The text below deals with one TCR beta chain. No antigen is known for it. This specimen comes from a study of cytomegalovirus exposure and HLA in healthy donors. Findings and limits, study-wide: Follow-up analysis seemed to connect common viral pathogens with several of the most significant clusters identified.

Researchers ran the PCR with 60 Vbeta and 13 Jbeta primers. The protocol was immunoSEQ multiplex PCR, while the TCRdb copy is restricted to in-frame clones and leaves out a portion. The sample holds about 99,000 clones, approximately 80% seen once. Germline V gene lookup returns CDR1 SNHLY and CDR2 FYNNEI. The CDR3 consists of 14 residues. The V and J ends lost 5 bases and 4 bases respectively, with 14 bases between them. The chain has TRBV2 and TRBJ1-2; a possible D gene is TRBD1 (5 bases). This receptor was obtained from a man aged 40-50 years in good health and CMV-seronegative. Sequenced: PBMCs. CDR3 region: CASSQGEVSYGYTF. As DNA, the CDR3 is TGTGCCAGCAGTCAGGGTGAAGTGAGCTATGGCTACACCTTC.